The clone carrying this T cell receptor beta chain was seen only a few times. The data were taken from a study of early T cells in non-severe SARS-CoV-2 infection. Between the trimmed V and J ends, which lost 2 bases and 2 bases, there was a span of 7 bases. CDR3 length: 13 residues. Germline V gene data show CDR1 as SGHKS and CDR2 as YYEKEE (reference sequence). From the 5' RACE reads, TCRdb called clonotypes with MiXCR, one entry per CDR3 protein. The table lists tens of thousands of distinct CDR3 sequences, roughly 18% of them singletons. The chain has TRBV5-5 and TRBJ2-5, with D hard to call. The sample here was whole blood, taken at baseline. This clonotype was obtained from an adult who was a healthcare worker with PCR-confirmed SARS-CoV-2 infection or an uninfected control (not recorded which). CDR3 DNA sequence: TGTGCCAGCAGCTTCGACGGACAAGAGACCCAGTACTTC. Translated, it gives CASSFDGQETQYF.